Listed below are T cell receptor beta chains from one sample, sequenced in a study of blood T cell repertoires in COVID-19. Here immunoSEQ multiplex PCR was the method, and the copy in TCRdb shows in-frame clones only, minus some. The sample has about 130,000 clones; around 81% are singletons. Sequencing used peripheral blood. These receptors all come from a man aged 40-49 years with active or convalescent COVID-19. Both conserved end residues are part of each CDR3. The order of the fields is clone size, J gene, D gene, V gene, CDR3 DNA, CDR3 protein. The D gene is left open where the match is weak. Expanded clones are given a class, and other clones once, few, many or no size at all.

>NA|TRBJ2-1|TRBD1|TRBV5-1
TGCGCCAGCAGCTCATCGGGACAGGGTATGGGAGAGCAGTTCTTC
CASSSSGQGMGEQFF
>NA|TRBJ2-2|TRBD2|TRBV9
TGTGCCAGCAGCGTCCTAGCGGGGGGACCCGGGGAGCTGTTTTTT
CASSVLAGGPGELFF
>NA|TRBJ1-1|NA|TRBV11-2
TGTGCCAGCCTTAAGGGAGGGGGAAGCTGGGCTTTCTTT
CASLKGGGSWAFF
>few|TRBJ2-7|TRBD2|TRBV3-1/TRBV3-2
TGTGCCAGCAGCCACGCCTCTAGCGGGGTGTCCTACGAGCAGTACTTC
CASSHASSGVSYEQYF
>NA|TRBJ2-5|TRBD1|TRBV27
TGTGCCAGCAGGCGGACAGGGGGACAAGAGACCCAGTACTTC
CASRRTGGQETQYF
>NA|TRBJ1-6|NA|TRBV18
TGTGCCAGCTCACCGTTGGACGGGGGGCCGGGCTCCTATAATTCACCCCTCCACTTT
CASSPLDGGPGSYNSPLHF
>NA|TRBJ2-5|NA|TRBV7-3
TGTGCCAGCAGCCCCTCCGTAGCAGAGACCCAGTACTTC
CASSPSVAETQYF
>NA|TRBJ2-5|TRBD2|TRBV29-1
TGCAGCGTCGCACCCCCCGGGCGGGAGATGGAGACCCAGTACTTC
CSVAPPGREMETQYF
>NA|TRBJ2-2|TRBD2|TRBV4-3
TGCGCCAGCAGCCAAGATCCGCCTAGCGGGGGACACACCGGGGAGCTGTTTTTT
CASSQDPPSGGHTGELFF
>NA|TRBJ2-6|NA|TRBV30
TGTGCCTGGCAGGGGACTGGGGCCAACGTCCTGACTTTC
CAWQGTGANVLTF
>NA|TRBJ2-5|TRBD1|TRBV2
TGTGCCAGCAGTGAACCCAGGGGGCAAGAGACCCAGTACTTC
CASSEPRGQETQYF
>NA|TRBJ2-5|TRBD1|TRBV3-1/TRBV3-2
TGTGCCAGCCTCTTACAGGGGGGTGGGGAGACCCAGTACTTC
CASLLQGGGETQYF
>NA|TRBJ2-7|TRBD1|TRBV15
TGTGCCACCAGCACCGGGACAGGGTTTCACGAGCAGTACTTC
CATSTGTGFHEQYF
>NA|TRBJ2-5|NA|TRBV9
TGTGCCAGCAGCGTAGGTGGGGCGTCCCCTTCGCAAGAGACCCAGTACTTC
CASSVGGASPSQETQYF
>NA|TRBJ2-5|NA|TRBV18
TGTGCCAGCTCACCACGGCAGCAAGAGACCCAGTACTTC
CASSPRQQETQYF
>NA|TRBJ2-1|TRBD2|TRBV6-5
TGTGCCAGCAGTTCAGGGACTAGCGGGGGTGTTGAGCAGTTCTTC
CASSSGTSGGVEQFF
>NA|TRBJ2-4|TRBD2|TRBV14
TGTGCCAGCAGCCAAGTGGGACTAGCGGGGGGGCCGGCCAAAAACATTCAGTACTTC
CASSQVGLAGGPAKNIQYF
>NA|TRBJ2-5|TRBD2|TRBV6-4
TGTGCCAGCAGTGAACGCGGGGGGCTCCAAGAGACCCAGTACTTC
CASSERGGLQETQYF
>NA|TRBJ1-3|NA|TRBV25-1
TGTGCCAGCAGTGTCCCTGGGGCCGGAAACACCATATATTTT
CASSVPGAGNTIYF
>once|TRBJ1-2|TRBD1|TRBV7-8
TGTGCCAGCAGCTCGATCTCATTCCCAGGGGGCGATGGCTATGGCTACACCTTC
CASSSISFPGGDGYGYTF
>NA|TRBJ1-1|NA|TRBV11-3
TGTGCCAGCAGCTTAGGACAGTACACTGAAGCTTTCTTT
CASSLGQYTEAFF
>NA|TRBJ1-1|NA|TRBV7-9
TGTGCCAGCAGCTTAAACGAGGGTCCCTTATCGTTGACTTTCTTT
CASSLNEGPLSLTFF
>NA|TRBJ2-3|NA|TRBV5-6
TGTGCCAGCAGCCGGAGGGACCTCCGCACAGATACGCAGTATTTT
CASSRRDLRTDTQYF
>NA|TRBJ2-3|TRBD2|TRBV30
TGTGCCTGGAGTGTCGGGGGGGGCTACACAGATACGCAGTATTTT
CAWSVGGGYTDTQYF
>NA|TRBJ1-4|NA|TRBV5-5
TGTGCCAGCAGCTTCACAGGGCCTGAAAAACTGTTTTTT
CASSFTGPEKLFF
>many|TRBJ2-2|TRBD1|TRBV24-1
TGTGCCACCAGTGATACAGGGGTTAATGGGGAGCTGTTTTTT
CATSDTGVNGELFF
>NA|TRBJ1-1|NA|TRBV7-9
TGTGCCAGCAGCCCCCCGGGGGGGAAAGGGAACACTGAAGCTTTCTTT
CASSPPGGKGNTEAFF
>NA|TRBJ1-2|NA|TRBV30
TGTGCCTGGAGGACCCGCAGGGTAAACTATGGCTACACCTTC
CAWRTRRVNYGYTF
>NA|TRBJ2-1|TRBD1|TRBV7-7
TGTGCTAGCAGCCAAGACAGGGACAATGAGCAGTTCTTC
CASSQDRDNEQFF
>NA|TRBJ2-5|TRBD2|TRBV7-7
TGTGCTAGCAGCCCCAACTTAGCGGGTGGCGAGACCCAGTACTTC
CASSPNLAGGETQYF
>NA|TRBJ2-7|TRBD1|TRBV6-1
TGTGCCAGCAGTGGTGGACAGGGGAAATCCTTCTCCTACGAGCAGTACTTC
CASSGGQGKSFSYEQYF
>NA|TRBJ1-1|NA|TRBV27
TGTGCCAGCACCGACTTCCTAGAAGCTTTCTTT
CASTDFLEAFF
>NA|TRBJ1-5|NA|TRBV20-1
TGCAGTGCTAGTGGGCAGGGTGGAAGCAATCAGCCCCAGCATTTT
CSASGQGGSNQPQHF
>NA|TRBJ2-7|TRBD1|TRBV6-2/TRBV6-3
TGTGCCAGCAGCCACGGACAGGGGGCCTACGAGCAGTACTTC
CASSHGQGAYEQYF
>NA|TRBJ2-1|NA|TRBV5-1
TGCGCCAGCAGCTTGGTTAGGGGGGGCCCATTAAATGAGCAGTTCTTC
CASSLVRGGPLNEQFF
>once|TRBJ1-1|NA|TRBV14
TGTGCCAGCAGCCAAGAGTCGGGATGGGGAACTGAAGCTTTCTTT
CASSQESGWGTEAFF
>NA|TRBJ2-2|TRBD2|TRBV7-7
TGTGCTAGCAGCCCCCCAGCGGGGGGGCCCGGCGGGGAGCTGTTTTTT
CASSPPAGGPGGELFF
>NA|TRBJ1-5|NA|TRBV6-5
TGTGCCAGATACTCCCAGCCCCAGCATTTT
CARYSQPQHF
>NA|TRBJ1-1|NA|TRBV10-3
TGTGCCATCAGTGCTAGCGGGGGCACTGAAGCTTTCTTT
CAISASGGTEAFF
>NA|TRBJ2-3|NA|TRBV30
TGTGCCTGGACTTTCGCCCTGACGGGGTTCGTGGCAGATACGCAGTATTTT
CAWTFALTGFVADTQYF
>NA|TRBJ1-5|TRBD1|TRBV7-2
TGTGCCAGCAGCCCACAGGGGGTAGGGAATCAGCCCCAGCATTTT
CASSPQGVGNQPQHF
>many|TRBJ2-7|NA|TRBV3-1/TRBV3-2
TGTGCCAGCAACTCCGGGAGAGGCGAGCAGTACTTC
CASNSGRGEQYF
>NA|TRBJ1-1|TRBD1|TRBV10-1
TGCGCCAGCAGTGAGAGACAGGGGGCTTTAACTGAAGCTTTCTTT
CASSERQGALTEAFF
>NA|TRBJ2-7|TRBD2|TRBV19
TGTGCCAGTAGTTCCGGGACTAGCGGATCCTACGAGCAGTACTTC
CASSSGTSGSYEQYF
>NA|TRBJ1-2|TRBD1|TRBV7-3
TGTGCCAGCAGCTCGCGACAGGGGGCCGACCAAACATTC
CASSSRQGADQTF
>NA|TRBJ2-1|TRBD2|TRBV5-1
TGCGCCAGCAGGGGGACTAGCGGGGCCCTACAATATGAGCAGTTCTTC
CASRGTSGALQYEQFF
>NA|TRBJ2-7|TRBD1|TRBV6-5
TGTGCCAGCAGTTCCGGGACAGGGGGCTACGAGCAGTACTTC
CASSSGTGGYEQYF
>once|TRBJ2-3|NA|TRBV19
TGTGCCAGTAGTTCGGGATCCACAGATACGCAGTATTTT
CASSSGSTDTQYF
>NA|TRBJ1-6|TRBD1|TRBV7-9
TGTGCCAGCAGCTTTACGGGACAGAGGAATTCACCCCTCCACTTT
CASSFTGQRNSPLHF
>NA|TRBJ1-2|NA|TRBV6-5
TGTGCCAGCAGTTACTCGGTGAGGCAGAATGGCTACACCTTC
CASSYSVRQNGYTF
>NA|TRBJ1-2|TRBD1|TRBV11-2
TGTGCCAGCAGCTTAGTCAGGGGGCTTAACACCTTC
CASSLVRGLNTF
>NA|TRBJ2-2|TRBD1|TRBV7-9
TGTGCCAGCAGCTCCGCTTACCGGGACAGGGGGAGGACCGGGGAGCTGTTTTTT
CASSSAYRDRGRTGELFF
>NA|TRBJ2-6|NA|TRBV19
TGTGCCAGTCTTAGGAGACAGGCCTACCCCTCTGGGGCCAACGTCCTGACTTTC
CASLRRQAYPSGANVLTF